The clone carrying this T cell receptor beta chain is a singleton in its sample. No antigen is known for it. The germline V gene has CDR1 MNHNY and CDR2 SVGAGI (reference sequence). V gave up 2 bases and J gave up 7 bases, with 12 bases separating them. This CDR3 region has 13 residues. Produced via immunoSEQ multiplex PCR; TCRdb's table is partial and in-frame only. The table shows some 34,000 clones, with 95% to 97% occurring only once. These data come from a study of T cells in tuberculosis. General study points: Smaller distances to GMM-specific TCRs suggested their expansion in active tuberculosis.

The V gene is TRBV6-6, the J gene TRBJ2-7, with D possibly TRBD2 on 5 matching bases. The sample comprised PBMCs. The TCR comes from a donor aged 10 to 29 with latent tuberculosis or without tuberculosis infection. Written as DNA, the CDR3 is TGTGCCAGCAGTTACGAGGGAGTTCATGAGCAGTACTTC. This sequence encodes CASSYEGVHEQYF.